The entry below gives a single TCR beta chain sequence along with its context. This specimen comes from a study of blood T cell repertoires in COVID-19. Study in general: Whether acute or convalescent, the COVID-19 samples came from the United States, Italy and Spain. PBMCs, B-cell-depleted T cells, or T cells provided the cDNA or gDNA that made up the material.

The V gene's germline CDR1 is SNHLY and CDR2 FYNNEI. This CDR3 has 14 residues. V was clipped by 6 bases and J by 6 bases; unmatched bases: 7. Original processing methods: Reference gene primer amplification in the assay estimated nucleated cell counts. The protocol was immunoSEQ multiplex PCR, while the TCRdb copy is restricted to in-frame clones and leaves out a portion. V and J calls and clone size are copied from that table; D and trimming were computed from the DNA. Seen here are some 90,000 clones, 80% observed once, and the top ten hold under 13%. The clonotype was recovered from a woman in her seventies with acute or convalescent COVID-19. V is TRBV2 and J is TRBJ2-7, with 11 bases identical to TRBD1. Specimen: peripheral blood. The CDR3 protein is CASREGTGGGEQYF. Written as DNA, the CDR3 is TGTGCCAGCAGGGAGGGGACAGGGGGAGGCGAGCAGTACTTC.